Each of the 7 T cell receptor beta chains below was sequenced from the same sample in a study of blood T cell repertoires in COVID-19. Libraries were prepared by immunoSEQ multiplex PCR; TCRdb keeps only in-frame clonotypes and omits some of them. The sample has roughly 150,000 clones, more than 80% seen once. Sequenced: peripheral blood. The receptors here all came from a woman aged 40 to 50 with acute or convalescent COVID-19.

This chain links TRBV12-3 or TRBV12-4 with TRBJ1-2; D is possibly TRBD1 (6 bases). This CDR3 region has 13 residues. Trimming removed 8 bases at V and 8 bases at J, with 18 bases between. The CDR3 DNA sequence: TGTGCCAGCGGCAGCTGGGACACTGAAGGCTACACCTTC. Protein product: CASGSWDTEGYTF.

The chain employs TRBV6-1 and TRBJ1-2; 9 positions match TRBD1. The CDR3 runs to 15 residues. Trimming took 1 base from V and 5 from J; bases not matched to a gene: 5. CDR1 and CDR2 (germline): MNHNS, SASEGT. CDR3 bases: TGTGCCAGCAGTGAAGGGGGACAGGGTCTTTATGGCTACACCTTC. Amino acid sequence: CASSEGGQGLYGYTF.

The rearrangement uses TRBV28 and TRBJ2-5; 8 nucleotides agree with TRBD2. CDR1 is MDHEN, CDR2 SYDVKM, per germline. V lost 1 base, J lost 5 bases, and 6 bases stayed unmatched. The CDR3 length is 15 residues. CDR3 DNA sequence: TGTGCCAGCAGTTTATCGCTGACGGGGGGGGAGACCCAGTACTTC. Protein sequence: CASSLSLTGGETQYF.

The V and J genes are TRBV11-2 and TRBJ2-1, with TRBD2 as a possible D gene (6 bases). Germline V CDR1 and CDR2: SGHAT, FQNNGV. V was clipped by 6 bases and J by 8 bases, with 29 bases between them. CDR3 size: 18 residues. DNA of the CDR3: TGTGCCAGCAGGGAGGGGATGGGCCGGAGAAGGGGAATCCATGAGCAGTTCTTC. It codes for CASREGMGRRRGIHEQFF.

This clone was counted a single time. The rearrangement links TRBV3-1 (or the pseudogene TRBV3-2) to TRBJ1-2; 11 nucleotides line up with TRBD1. The CDR3 runs to 16 residues. V shed 1 base, J shed 8 bases, and the junction held 9 bases outside the gene matches. The germline V gene has CDR1 LGHDT and CDR2 YNNKEL (reference sequence). The CDR3 here is CASSQVGRDRGDGYTF. CDR3 sequence (DNA): TGTGCCAGCAGCCAAGTTGGCAGGGACAGGGGGGACGGCTACACCTTC.

CDR3 loop: CASSAIITNTEAFF. The CDR3 bases are TGTGCCAGCAGCGCAATCATCACTAACACTGAAGCTTTCTTT. The chain joins TRBV5-5 to TRBJ1-1; D call uncertain. Per germline, CDR1 SGHKS and CDR2 YYEKEE (reference sequence). Trimming removed 4 bases at V and 2 bases at J, with 12 bases between. CDR3 size: 14 residues.

Here the CDR3 reads CSATGVDEKLFF. The CDR3 nucleotides read TGCAGCGCAACGGGGGTCGATGAAAAACTGTTTTTT. This chain uses TRBV29-1 with TRBJ1-4; D may be TRBD1 (5 bases). The V and J ends lost 7 bases and 6 bases respectively, with 12 bases between them. Germline loops: CDR1 SQVTM, CDR2 ANQGSEA. This CDR3 spans 12 amino acids.